Listed below are T cell receptor beta chains from one sample, sequenced in a study of shared clonotypes between healthy human individuals. TCRdb keeps only in-frame clones here, not all; method: immunoSEQ multiplex PCR. The sample has around 1 million clones, 60% to 85% seen once. The sequencing input was memory CD4+ T cells sorted from blood. Receptors originate from a man aged 18 to 29 in good health. Each CDR3 is given without its conserved first and last residue.

V,J,CDR3
TRBV6-1,TRBJ2-7,ATRTGDSQQY
TRBV7-2,TRBJ1-3,ASSLRQGTIY
TRBV5-1,TRBJ1-2,ASSLGPLYGYT
TRBV18,TRBJ2-7,ASSLGWQLLGEQY
TRBV7-2,TRBJ2-1,ASSLGRGRDEQF
TRBV10-3,TRBJ2-3,AISELAPDTQY
TRBV6-4,TRBJ2-3,ASSDGSTDTQY
TRBV7-9,TRBJ2-1,ASSPFNEQF
TRBV6-5,TRBJ2-2,ASRRGDGELF
TRBV29-1,NA,SVMQAGPYEQY
TRBV9,TRBJ2-3,ASSVDGHSTDTQY
TRBV5-4,TRBJ2-5,ASSPNGLAGSVETQY
TRBV5-4,TRBJ2-5,ASSLALALETQY
TRBV5-1,TRBJ1-6,ASSLSVSDNSPLH
TRBV7-2,TRBJ1-1,ASSPGRVNTEAF
TRBV2,TRBJ1-2,ASNDYGYT
TRBV9,TRBJ2-2,ASSFSGTNTGELF
TRBV9,TRBJ2-7,ASSSGLYEQY
TRBV18,TRBJ1-6,ASSPQENSPLH
TRBV5-6,TRBJ2-7,ASSFGWTAYEQY
TRBV5-1,TRBJ2-7,ASSLGLTSGGVGMDEQY